This is a list of T cell receptor beta chains from one sample in a study of blood T cell repertoires in COVID-19. Generated by immunoSEQ multiplex PCR, the TCRdb table keeps only in-frame clones and is missing some. The sample comprises 250,000 or so clones, roughly nine tenths of which are singletons, and 0.95% to 1.5% rests with the top ten. Sequences were obtained from PBMCs or T cells enriched from blood (not recorded which). The receptor source for this set is a human donor in a cohort exposed to, infected with or recovered from COVID-19 (not recorded which). The donor label of this sample is uncertain. Both conserved end residues are part of each CDR3. A D gene is named only where the DNA matches it firmly. Expanded clones get a size class; other rows say once, few or many, or leave the size out.

V gene	D gene	clone size	J gene	CDR3 protein	CDR3 DNA
TRBV9	NA	NA	TRBJ1-6	CASSVRVNNSPLHF	TGTGCCAGCAGCGTACGGGTGAATAATTCACCCCTCCACTTT
TRBV7-9	TRBD2	NA	TRBJ2-5	CASSPAGGGETQYF	TGTGCCAGCAGCCCAGCGGGGGGGGGAGAGACCCAGTACTTC
TRBV14	NA	NA	TRBJ2-7	CASSQGALGDEQYF	TGTGCCAGCAGCCAAGGGGCCCTTGGTGACGAGCAGTACTTC
TRBV19	TRBD1	NA	TRBJ2-2	CASTRRGTGSGNTGELFF	TGTGCCAGTACCAGGAGGGGGACAGGGTCAGGGAACACCGGGGAGCTGTTTTTT
TRBV3-1/TRBV3-2	TRBD2	few	TRBJ2-5	CASSRGLAGGGETQYF	TGTGCCAGCAGCCGTGGACTAGCGGGGGGTGGGGAGACCCAGTACTTC
TRBV7-2	NA	NA	TRBJ1-5	CASSLDGQWGEVQPQHF	TGTGCCAGCAGCTTAGACGGACAGTGGGGAGAAGTTCAGCCCCAGCATTTT
TRBV7-9	NA	NA	TRBJ2-7	CASSPIKGGEQYF	TGTGCCAGCAGCCCGATAAAGGGAGGCGAGCAGTACTTC
TRBV6-2/TRBV6-3	TRBD2	once	TRBJ2-3	CASSYPAGVFSTDTQYF	TGTGCCAGCAGTTACCCCGCGGGGGTATTTAGCACAGATACGCAGTATTTT
TRBV24-1	TRBD1	NA	TRBJ1-2	CATSEPDREGYTF	TGTGCCACCAGTGAGCCGGACAGGGAAGGCTACACCTTC
TRBV4-1	TRBD2	NA	TRBJ2-3	CASSQATGGFTDTQYF	TGCGCCAGCAGCCAAGCCACGGGGGGATTCACAGATACGCAGTATTTT